This TCR beta chain was sequenced in a study of T cell responses to AZD1222 COVID-19 vaccine. The length of the CDR3 is 15 residues. The germline V gene has CDR1 MNHEY and CDR2 SMNVEV (reference sequence). Trimming removed 5 bases from V and 4 bases from J; junction bases left unmatched: 8. Study findings and constraints: There were vaccine-associated CD4 TCRs across spike, dominant at 160-218 and 743-854. Most donors were white British and more were female, and clonal diversity was possibly underestimated. Nearly half of spike-specific TCRs reportedly target variant regions that are unmutated in the B.1.351 and B.1.1.7 variants.

As for this clone: The antigen remains undetermined.

Profiled with immunoSEQ multiplex PCR; TCRdb holds only in-frame clones, not every one. This repertoire shows some 140,000 clones, 92% found once; its top ten account for 1.5% to 2%. The sequence derives from an adult in good health. The sample consisted of peripheral blood, taken on day 0 of AZD1222 vaccination. The chain is built from TRBV27 and TRBJ2-3; TRBD2 matches at 8 bases. CDR3 DNA: TGTGCCAGCAGTCCACCGGGGGGGCGGGCAGATACGCAGTATTTT. The encoded protein is CASSPPGGRADTQYF.